Listed below are T cell receptor beta chains from one sample, sequenced in a study of shared clonotypes between healthy human individuals. The assay was immunoSEQ multiplex PCR, and TCRdb's table has in-frame clones only and misses some. The table includes about 980,000 clones, approximately 76% detected once. The sequenced sample consisted of memory CD4+ T cells sorted from blood. The receptor set was obtained from a man aged 18 to 30 in good health. Both conserved end residues are part of each CDR3. Size is omitted from some rows. Given values are once, few, many or a class for expanded clones.

clone_size v_call cdr3_aa
- TRBV27 CASSPRVGADYGYTF
- TRBV5-1 CASSALASGGTDTQYF
few TRBV2 CASSVWRAVDTQYF
- TRBV29-1 CSVDVAGTEAFF
- TRBV6-6 CASRRRGEGTYEQYF
- TRBV30 CAWSGPGLAGELFF
- TRBV14 CASSRGFQETQYF
- TRBV5-1 CASSRAGLAGGNEQYF
- TRBV25-1 CASGRAGVGTDTQYF
- TRBV5-1 CASSPDRDDEKLFF
- TRBV9 CASSVLAGVETQYF
- TRBV2 CASSDRERTEAFF
- TRBV7-9 CASSLPGGSGYTF
- TRBV9 CASSDGKQETQYF
- TRBV7-6 CASSLNPAAGAHEQYF
- TRBV15 CATSRGLNEKLFF
- TRBV11-2 CASSYAMLNTEAFF
- TRBV11-3 CASSLDRGDPLHF
- TRBV5-1 CASSLIQGPTEAFF
many TRBV4-1 CASSQDLRGNQPQHF
- TRBV6-6 CATSQGETEQYF
- TRBV5-1 CASSPHSTFSGNTIYF